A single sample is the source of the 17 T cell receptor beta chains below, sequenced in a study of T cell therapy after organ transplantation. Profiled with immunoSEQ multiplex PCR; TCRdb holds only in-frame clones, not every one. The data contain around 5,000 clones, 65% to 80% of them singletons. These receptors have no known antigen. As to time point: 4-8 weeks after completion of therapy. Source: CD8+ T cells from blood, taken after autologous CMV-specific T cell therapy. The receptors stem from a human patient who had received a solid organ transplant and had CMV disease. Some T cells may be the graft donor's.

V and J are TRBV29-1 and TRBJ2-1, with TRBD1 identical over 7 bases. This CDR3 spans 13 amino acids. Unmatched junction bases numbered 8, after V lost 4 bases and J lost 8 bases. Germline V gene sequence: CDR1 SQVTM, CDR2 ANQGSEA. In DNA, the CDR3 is TGCAGCGTTGTACAGGGGCCGCGGTATGAGCAGTTCTTC. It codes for CSVVQGPRYEQFF.

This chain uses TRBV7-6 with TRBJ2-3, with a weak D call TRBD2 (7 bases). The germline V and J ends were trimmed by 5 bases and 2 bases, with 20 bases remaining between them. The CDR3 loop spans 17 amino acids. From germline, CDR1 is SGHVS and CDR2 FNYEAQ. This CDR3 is CASSQGGAGAFTDTQYF. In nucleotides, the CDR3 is TGTGCCAGCAGCCAAGGGGGGGCAGGAGCTTTCACAGATACGCAGTATTTT.

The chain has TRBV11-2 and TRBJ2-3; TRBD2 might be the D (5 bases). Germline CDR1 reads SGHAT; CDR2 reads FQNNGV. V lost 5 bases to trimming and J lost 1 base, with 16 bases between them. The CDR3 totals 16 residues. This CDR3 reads CASSQDSLDGTDTQYF. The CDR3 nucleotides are TGTGCCAGCAGCCAGGACTCGCTGGATGGCACAGATACGCAGTATTTT.

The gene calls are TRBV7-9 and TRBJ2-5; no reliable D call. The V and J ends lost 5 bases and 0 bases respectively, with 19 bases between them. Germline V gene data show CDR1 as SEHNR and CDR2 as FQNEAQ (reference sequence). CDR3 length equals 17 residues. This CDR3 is CASSAQPGHQYQETQYF. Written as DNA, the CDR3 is TGTGCCAGCAGCGCTCAACCCGGCCATCAGTACCAAGAGACCCAGTACTTC.

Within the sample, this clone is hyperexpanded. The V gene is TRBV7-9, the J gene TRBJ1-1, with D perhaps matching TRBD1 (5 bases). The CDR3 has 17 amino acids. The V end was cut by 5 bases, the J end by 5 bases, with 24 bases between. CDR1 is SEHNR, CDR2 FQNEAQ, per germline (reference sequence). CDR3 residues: CASSNHDLRGLGTEAFF. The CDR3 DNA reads TGTGCCAGCAGCAATCACGATTTACGGGGCCTGGGGACTGAAGCTTTCTTT.

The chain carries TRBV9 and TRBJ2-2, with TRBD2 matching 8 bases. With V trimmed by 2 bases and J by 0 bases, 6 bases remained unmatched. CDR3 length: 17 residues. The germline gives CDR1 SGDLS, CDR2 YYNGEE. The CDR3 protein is CASSVPGREANTGELFF. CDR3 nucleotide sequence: TGTGCCAGCAGCGTTCCCGGGCGGGAGGCGAACACCGGGGAGCTGTTTTTT.

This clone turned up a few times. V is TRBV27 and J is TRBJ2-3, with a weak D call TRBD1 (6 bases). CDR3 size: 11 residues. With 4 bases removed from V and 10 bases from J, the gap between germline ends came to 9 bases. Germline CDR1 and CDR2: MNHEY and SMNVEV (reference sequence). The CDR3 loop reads CASSSGGSQYF. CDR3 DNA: TGTGCCAGCAGTTCTGGGGGCTCGCAGTATTTT.

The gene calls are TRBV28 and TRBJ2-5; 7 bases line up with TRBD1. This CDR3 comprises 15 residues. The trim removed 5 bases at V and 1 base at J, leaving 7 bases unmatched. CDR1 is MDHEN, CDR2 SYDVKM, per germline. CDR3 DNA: TGTGCCAGCAGTCAGAGGGACAGCTTCCAAGAGACCCAGTACTTC. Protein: CASSQRDSFQETQYF.

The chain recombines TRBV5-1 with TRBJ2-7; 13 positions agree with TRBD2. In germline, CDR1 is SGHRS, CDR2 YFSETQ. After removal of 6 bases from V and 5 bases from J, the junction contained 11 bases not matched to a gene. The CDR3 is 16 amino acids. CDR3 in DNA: TGCGCCAGCACCCTTGGACTAGCGGGAGTTTCTGACGAGCAGTACTTC. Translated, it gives CASTLGLAGVSDEQYF.

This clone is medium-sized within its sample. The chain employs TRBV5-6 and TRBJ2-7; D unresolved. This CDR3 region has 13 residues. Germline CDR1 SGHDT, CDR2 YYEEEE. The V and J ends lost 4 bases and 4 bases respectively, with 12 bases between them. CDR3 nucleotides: TGTGCCAGCAGCCCTTATCTGGGATACGAGCAGTACTTC. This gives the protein CASSPYLGYEQYF.

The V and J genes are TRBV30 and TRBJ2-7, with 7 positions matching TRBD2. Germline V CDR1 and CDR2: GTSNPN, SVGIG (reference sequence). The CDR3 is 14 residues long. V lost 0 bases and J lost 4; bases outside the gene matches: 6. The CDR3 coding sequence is TGTGCCTGGAGTGTAAGCCAGGGAGGGTACGAGCAGTACTTC. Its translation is CAWSVSQGGYEQYF.

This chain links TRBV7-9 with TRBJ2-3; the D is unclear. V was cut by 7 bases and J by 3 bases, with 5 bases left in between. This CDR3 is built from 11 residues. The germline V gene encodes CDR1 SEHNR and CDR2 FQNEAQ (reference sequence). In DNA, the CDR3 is TGTGCCAGCACCCTGACAGATACGCAGTATTTT. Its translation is CASTLTDTQYF.

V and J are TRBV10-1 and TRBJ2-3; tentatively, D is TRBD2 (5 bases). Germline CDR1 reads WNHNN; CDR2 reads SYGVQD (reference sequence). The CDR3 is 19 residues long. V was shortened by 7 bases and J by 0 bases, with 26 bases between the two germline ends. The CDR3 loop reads CASTPHFEKETTSTDTQYF. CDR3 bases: TGCGCCAGCACCCCTCACTTTGAAAAGGAGACTACTAGCACAGATACGCAGTATTTT.

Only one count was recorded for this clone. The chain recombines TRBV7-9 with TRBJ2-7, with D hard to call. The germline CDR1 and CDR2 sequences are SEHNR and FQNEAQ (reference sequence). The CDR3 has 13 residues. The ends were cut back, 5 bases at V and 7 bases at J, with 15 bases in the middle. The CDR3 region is CASSVSGVGEQYF. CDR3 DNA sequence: TGTGCCAGCAGCGTCTCGGGCGTGGGTGAGCAGTACTTC.

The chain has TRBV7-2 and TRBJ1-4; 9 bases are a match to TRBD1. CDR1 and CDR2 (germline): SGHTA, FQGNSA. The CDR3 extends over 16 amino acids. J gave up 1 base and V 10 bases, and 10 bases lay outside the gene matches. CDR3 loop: CATARGTGRTNEKLFF. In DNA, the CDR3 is TGTGCCACCGCACGAGGGACAGGGCGAACTAATGAAAAACTGTTTTTT. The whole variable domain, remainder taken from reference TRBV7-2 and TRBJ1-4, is GAGVSQSPSNKVTEKGKDVELRCDPISGHTALYWYRQSLGQGLEFLIYFQGNSAPDKSGLPSDRFSAERTGGSVSTLTIQRTQQEDSAVYLCATARGTGRTNEKLFFGSGTQLSVL.

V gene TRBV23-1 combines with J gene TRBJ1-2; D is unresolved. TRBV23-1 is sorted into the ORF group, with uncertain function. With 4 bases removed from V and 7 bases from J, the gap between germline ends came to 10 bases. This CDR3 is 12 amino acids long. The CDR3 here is CASSRSCPGYTF. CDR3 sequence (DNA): TGCGCCAGCAGTCGGTCTTGCCCTGGCTACACCTTC.

The CDR3 spells CASSLGTGHLYEQYF. The CDR3 DNA sequence: TGTGCCAGCAGTTTAGGAACGGGACACCTCTACGAGCAGTACTTC. The chain links TRBV27 to TRBJ2-7; D is perhaps TRBD1 (6 bases). CDR1 and CDR2 (germline): MNHEY, SMNVEV (reference sequence). V lost 2 bases to trimming and J lost 3 bases, with 14 bases between them. This CDR3 region has 15 residues.